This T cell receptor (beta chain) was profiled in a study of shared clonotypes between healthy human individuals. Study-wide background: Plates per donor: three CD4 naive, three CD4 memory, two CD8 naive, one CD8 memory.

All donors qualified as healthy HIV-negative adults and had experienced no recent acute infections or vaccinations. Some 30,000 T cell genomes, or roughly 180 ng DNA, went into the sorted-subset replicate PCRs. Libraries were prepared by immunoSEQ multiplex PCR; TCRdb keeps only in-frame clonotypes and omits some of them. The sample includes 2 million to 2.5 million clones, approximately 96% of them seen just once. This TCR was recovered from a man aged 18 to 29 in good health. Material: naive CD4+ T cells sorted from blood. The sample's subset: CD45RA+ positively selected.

CDR3: CASSVRPRLAGGADTQYF. CDR3 DNA: TGTGCCAGCAGCGTACGGCCCCGTCTGGCGGGAGGAGCAGATACGCAGTATTTT. The J gene is TRBJ2-3, the V gene TRBV9; 8 bases align to TRBD2. This CDR3 is 18 amino acids long. V lost 1 base to trimming and J lost 4 bases; unmatched junction nucleotides: 14. From germline, CDR1 is SGDLS and CDR2 YYNGEE.